The sequence of this TCR beta chain was determined in a study of T cells after yellow fever vaccination. Universal primer sites and UMIs were introduced during 5'RACE template-switching synthesis of TCR cDNA. From the 5' RACE reads, TCRdb called clonotypes with MiXCR, one entry per CDR3 protein. The table includes about 360,000 distinct CDR3 sequences, 6% to 8% detected once. The CDR3 contains 12 residues. Between the trimmed V and J ends, which lost 7 bases and 7 bases, there was a span of 13 bases. This TCR was sampled from a man aged 25 to 40 who received the YFV17D yellow fever vaccine. V is TRBV23-1 and J is TRBJ1-1; no firm D call. TRBV23-1 counts as an open reading frame of uncertain function. Material: PBMCs, obtained 5 days after the yellow fever booster vaccination. CDR3 loop: CASTQRGYEAFF. As DNA, the CDR3 is TGCGCCAGCACCCAGAGAGGTTATGAAGCTTTCTTT.